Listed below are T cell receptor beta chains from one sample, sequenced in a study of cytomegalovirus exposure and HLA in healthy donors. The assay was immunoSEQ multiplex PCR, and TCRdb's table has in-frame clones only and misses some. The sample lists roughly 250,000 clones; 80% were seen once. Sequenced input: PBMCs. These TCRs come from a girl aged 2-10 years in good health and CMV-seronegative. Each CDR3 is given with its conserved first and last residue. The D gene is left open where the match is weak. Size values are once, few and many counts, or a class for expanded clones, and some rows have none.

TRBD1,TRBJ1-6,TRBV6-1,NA,CASRDRQGSHSPLHF,TGTGCCAGCAGAGACAGACAGGGAAGTCATTCACCCCTCCACTTT
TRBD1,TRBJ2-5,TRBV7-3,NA,CASSLAGQGETQYF,TGTGCCAGCAGCTTAGCGGGACAGGGAGAGACCCAGTACTTC
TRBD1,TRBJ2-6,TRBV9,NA,CASSVTARDRTGANVLTF,TGTGCCAGCAGCGTCACAGCCCGGGACAGGACCGGGGCCAACGTCCTGACTTTC
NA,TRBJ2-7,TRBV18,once,CASSPREDSYEQYF,TGTGCCAGCTCACCACGCGAGGACAGCTACGAGCAGTACTTC
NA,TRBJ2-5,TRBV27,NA,CASRTGRETQYF,TGTGCCAGCAGGACAGGCAGAGAGACCCAGTACTTC
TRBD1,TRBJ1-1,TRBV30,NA,CAWRGQLFNTEAFF,TGTGCCTGGAGGGGACAGCTCTTTAACACTGAAGCTTTCTTT
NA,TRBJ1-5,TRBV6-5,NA,CASRPHRWGGQPQHF,TGTGCCAGCAGGCCCCACAGGTGGGGCGGTCAGCCCCAGCATTTT
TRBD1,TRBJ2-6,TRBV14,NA,CASQGASAANVLTF,TGTGCCAGCCAGGGGGCCTCTGCGGCCAACGTCCTGACTTTC
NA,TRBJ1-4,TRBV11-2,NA,CASSFRPRGRQNEKLFF,TGTGCCAGCAGCTTCAGACCGCGGGGCCGCCAAAATGAAAAACTGTTTTTT
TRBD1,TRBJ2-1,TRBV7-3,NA,CASSLYPGAGDRGNEQFF,TGTGCCAGCAGCTTATATCCCGGGGCGGGGGACAGGGGCAATGAGCAGTTCTTC
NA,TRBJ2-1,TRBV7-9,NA,CASSLSRKGENEQFF,TGTGCCAGCAGCTTATCTAGGAAAGGGGAAAATGAGCAGTTCTTC
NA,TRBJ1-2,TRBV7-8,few,CASSEWGGNRAYGYTF,TGTGCCAGCAGCGAATGGGGAGGGAATCGGGCCTATGGCTACACCTTC
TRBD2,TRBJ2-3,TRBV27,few,CASSYSLAGGIDTQYF,TGTGCCAGCAGTTATTCTTTAGCGGGGGGGATTGATACGCAGTATTTT
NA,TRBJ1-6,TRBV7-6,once,CASSFLGQNSPLHF,TGTGCCAGCAGCTTTTTGGGCCAGAATTCACCCCTCCACTTT
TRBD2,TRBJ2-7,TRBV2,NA,CASNRLAGSLYEQYF,TGTGCCAGCAACCGACTAGCGGGAAGTCTCTACGAGCAGTACTTC
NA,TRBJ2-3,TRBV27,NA,CASSTLATDTQYF,TGTGCCAGCAGCACACTAGCTACAGATACGCAGTATTTT
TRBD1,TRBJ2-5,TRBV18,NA,CASSPHILTGKYQETQYF,TGTGCCAGCTCACCCCATATTTTGACAGGGAAGTACCAAGAGACCCAGTACTTC
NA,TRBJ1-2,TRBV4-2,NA,CASSQEGANYGYTF,TGTGCCAGCAGCCAAGAGGGAGCTAACTATGGCTACACCTTC
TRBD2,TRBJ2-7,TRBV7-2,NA,CASSLNAAGGRVGEQYF,TGTGCCAGCAGCTTAAATGCGGCGGGGGGCAGGGTGGGGGAGCAGTACTTC
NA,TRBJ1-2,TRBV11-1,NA,CASSWRANYGYTF,TGTGCCAGCAGCTGGAGAGCTAACTATGGCTACACCTTC
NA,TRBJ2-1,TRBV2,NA,CASSVGFVTGCEQFF,TGTGCCAGCAGTGTTGGGTTTGTGACAGGCTGCGAGCAGTTCTTC
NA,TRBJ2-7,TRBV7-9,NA,CASSLGGTLLYEQYF,TGTGCCAGCAGCTTAGGGGGGACTTTACTATACGAGCAGTACTTC
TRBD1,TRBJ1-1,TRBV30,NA,CAWTRDRVNTEAFF,TGTGCCTGGACCCGGGACAGGGTAAACACTGAAGCTTTCTTT
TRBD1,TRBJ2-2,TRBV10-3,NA,CAISDSQGATGELFF,TGTGCCATCAGTGACTCACAGGGGGCGACCGGGGAGCTGTTTTTT
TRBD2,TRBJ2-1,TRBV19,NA,CASSISLAGGYYNEQFF,TGTGCCAGTAGTATCTCGCTAGCGGGAGGTTACTACAATGAGCAGTTCTTC
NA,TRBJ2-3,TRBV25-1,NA,CASKSEADTQYF,TGTGCCAGCAAGAGCGAAGCAGATACGCAGTATTTT
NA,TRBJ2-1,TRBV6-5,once,CASSPGLQDEQFF,TGTGCCAGCAGTCCGGGACTTCAAGATGAGCAGTTCTTC
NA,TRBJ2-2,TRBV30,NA,CASEPTVGSAGELFF,TGTGCCTCTGAACCAACCGTCGGGTCAGCCGGGGAGCTGTTTTTT
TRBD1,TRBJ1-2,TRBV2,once,CASYSQDRGHYGYTF,TGTGCCAGCTACTCCCAGGACAGGGGGCACTATGGCTACACCTTC
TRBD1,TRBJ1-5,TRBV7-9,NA,CASSSAGTGDSNQPQHF,TGTGCCAGCAGCTCCGCCGGGACAGGGGATAGCAATCAGCCCCAGCATTTT
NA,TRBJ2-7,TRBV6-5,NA,CASSYGVARTYEQYF,TGTGCCAGCAGTTACGGGGTAGCGAGGACCTACGAGCAGTACTTC
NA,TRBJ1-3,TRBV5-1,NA,CASSEQGTSDTIYF,TGCGCCAGCAGCGAACAGGGTACGTCGGACACCATATATTTT
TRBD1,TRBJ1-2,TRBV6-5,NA,CASSEQGGYYGYTF,TGTGCCAGCAGTGAACAGGGGGGTTACTATGGCTACACCTTC
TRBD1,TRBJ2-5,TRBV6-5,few,CASSIDREATQYF,TGTGCCAGCAGCATCGACAGGGAAGCGACCCAGTACTTC
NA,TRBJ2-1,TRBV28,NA,CASSLLGVRDNEQFF,TGTGCCAGCAGTTTACTAGGGGTTCGTGACAATGAGCAGTTCTTC
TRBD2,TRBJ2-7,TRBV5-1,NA,CASSGQAGGPYEQYF,TGCGCCAGCAGCGGGCAAGCGGGAGGGCCCTACGAGCAGTACTTC
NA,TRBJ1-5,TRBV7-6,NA,CASSLDRGNQPQHF,TGTGCCAGCAGCTTAGATCGTGGCAATCAGCCCCAGCATTTT
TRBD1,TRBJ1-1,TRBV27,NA,CASSFLRAGTGVNRVGAFF,TGTGCCAGCAGTTTTTTGAGGGCCGGGACAGGGGTTAATCGCGTTGGAGCTTTCTTT
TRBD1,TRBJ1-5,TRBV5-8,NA,CASSYGGQGALNSNQPQHF,TGTGCCAGCAGCTATGGTGGGCAGGGGGCGCTTAATAGCAATCAGCCCCAGCATTTT
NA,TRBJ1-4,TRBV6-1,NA,CASSLTEPLEKLFF,TGTGCCAGCAGTCTGACAGAGCCCCTTGAAAAACTGTTTTTT
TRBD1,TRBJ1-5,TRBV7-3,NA,CASSREETFRGPQPQHF,TGTGCCAGCAGCCGCGAAGAGACCTTCAGGGGGCCTCAGCCCCAGCATTTT
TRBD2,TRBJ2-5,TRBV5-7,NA,CASWAGGEQETQYF,TGTGCCAGCTGGGCGGGGGGAGAGCAAGAGACCCAGTACTTC
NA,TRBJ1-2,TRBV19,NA,CASSIGGLDGYTF,TGTGCCAGTAGTATCGGAGGCTTAGATGGCTACACCTTC
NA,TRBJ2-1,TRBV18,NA,CASSPVETTSSYNEQFF,TGTGCCAGCTCACCAGTCGAGACAACCAGCTCCTACAATGAGCAGTTCTTC
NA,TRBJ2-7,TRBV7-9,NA,CASSPRGAARGYEQYF,TGTGCCAGCAGCCCACGGGGGGCAGCACGGGGATACGAGCAGTACTTC
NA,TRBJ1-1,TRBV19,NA,CASSSRNTEAFF,TGTGCCAGTAGTAGTCGGAACACTGAAGCTTTCTTT
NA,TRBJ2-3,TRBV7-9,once,CSSRGLDTDTQYF,TGTTCCAGCAGGGGACTGGACACAGATACGCAGTATTTT
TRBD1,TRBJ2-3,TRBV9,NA,CASSVLGQGAVDTQYF,TGTGCCAGCAGCGTCTTGGGACAGGGGGCCGTAGATACGCAGTATTTT
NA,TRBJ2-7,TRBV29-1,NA,CSVELAYEQYF,TGCAGCGTTGAACTAGCCTACGAGCAGTACTTC
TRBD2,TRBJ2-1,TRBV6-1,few,CASERLAVGGEQFF,TGTGCCAGCGAAAGACTAGCGGTTGGGGGGGAGCAGTTCTTC
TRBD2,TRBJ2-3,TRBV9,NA,CASSVGLEGSRTQYF,TGTGCCAGCAGCGTGGGACTAGAGGGGAGCCGTACGCAGTATTTT
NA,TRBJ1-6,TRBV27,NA,CASSLYDRLNSPLHF,TGTGCCAGCAGTTTATACGACAGACTGAATTCACCCCTCCACTTT
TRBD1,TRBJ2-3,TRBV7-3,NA,CASSLRSRGDTQYF,TGTGCCAGCAGCTTAAGATCCAGGGGGGATACGCAGTATTTT
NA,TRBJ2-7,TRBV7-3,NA,CASSLGLTREQYF,TGTGCCAGCTCCCTGGGACTCACGAGGGAGCAGTACTTC
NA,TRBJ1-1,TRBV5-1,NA,CASSLGGGIGMNTEAFF,TGCGCCAGCAGCTTGGGAGGTGGTATCGGAATGAACACTGAAGCTTTCTTT